The clone carrying this TCR beta chain was picked up a small number of times. One entry per CDR3 protein, called by TCRdb with MiXCR from the RT-PCR reads. This sample yields 530,000 or so distinct CDR3 sequences, of which 12% to 15% are seen a single time; 11% belongs to the top ten. These data belong to a study of response to subunit inactivated influenza vaccine. The source material was PBMCs from blood, sampled 12 days after vaccination. The sequence was obtained from a man aged 50 to 59 who received an inactivated influenza vaccine.

The CDR3 nucleotides are TGTGCCAGCAGCTTTGGCCTTACTGCAACTATAGCTAACTATGGCTACACCTTC. Translated, it gives CASSFGLTATIANYGYTF. The chain carries TRBV5-5 and TRBJ1-2; D not resolved. CDR1 and CDR2 (germline): SGHKS, YYEKEE (reference sequence). Trimming stripped 2 bases from V and 0 bases from J, with 20 bases between. CDR3 length: 18 residues.